This T cell receptor (beta chain) emerged from a study of blood T cell repertoires in COVID-19. The repertoire was sequenced with immunoSEQ multiplex PCR; TCRdb's copy has only in-frame clones and lacks some. Of 50,000 to 60,000 clones listed, 87% are singletons. It was during active infection that Seattle patients were enrolled and then longitudinally followed. This TCR derives from a man in his forties with COVID-19, enrolled during active disease. The sequencing input was peripheral blood.

The CDR3 coding sequence is TGTGCCAGCAGCTTAGATTGGCCAGGGGCGCGCCTTAACTATGGCTACACCTTC. Translation: CASSLDWPGARLNYGYTF. The chain couples TRBV7-9 to TRBJ1-2, with D perhaps TRBD1 (6 bases). This CDR3 is built from 18 residues. V lost 1 base to trimming and J lost 1 base, with 19 bases between them. Per the germline V gene, CDR1 is SEHNR and CDR2 is FQNEAQ (reference sequence).